This is a list of T cell receptor beta chains from one sample in a study of T cell changes during pregnancy in multiple sclerosis. Clones were read by immunoSEQ multiplex PCR, and TCRdb kept only the in-frame ones, dropping some. This table holds 25,000 to 35,000 clones, more than 90% found once. This specimen consisted of CD4+ T cells from peripheral blood mononuclear cells, obtained in the second trimester of pregnancy. All receptors come from a female donor in good health, enrolled as a control in a pregnancy study. Both conserved end residues are part of each CDR3. D genes are given only for firm matches. Size is stated for part of the rows, as once, few or many counts, or as a class when the clone is expanded.

CDR3 DNA: TGTGCCAGCAGTTTAAGCTCGAACACTGAAGCTTTCTTT; CDR3 protein: CASSLSSNTEAFF; CDR3 length: 13; clone size: NA; D gene: NA; J gene: TRBJ1-1; V gene: TRBV28
CDR3 DNA: TGTGCCAGCAGCCCCGGACAGGGCGGTCAGCCCCAGCATTTT; CDR3 protein: CASSPGQGGQPQHF; CDR3 length: 14; clone size: NA; D gene: TRBD1; J gene: TRBJ1-5; V gene: TRBV7-2
CDR3 DNA: TGTGCCACCCAAACAGGGGTCGCGAACACCGGGGAGCTGTTTTTT; CDR3 protein: CATQTGVANTGELFF; CDR3 length: 15; clone size: NA; D gene: TRBD1; J gene: TRBJ2-2; V gene: TRBV15
CDR3 DNA: TGTGCCAGCAGCCGCGACTCTTTTACCGCCTACAATGAGCAGTTCTTC; CDR3 protein: CASSRDSFTAYNEQFF; CDR3 length: 16; clone size: NA; D gene: NA; J gene: TRBJ2-1; V gene: TRBV14
CDR3 DNA: TGTGCCAGCCGAGAGACAGTACGGGAGCAGTACTTC; CDR3 protein: CASRETVREQYF; CDR3 length: 12; clone size: NA; D gene: NA; J gene: TRBJ2-7; V gene: TRBV28
CDR3 DNA: TGTGCCAGCAGCCGGGGGGGGCAAGAGACCCAGTACTTC; CDR3 protein: CASSRGGQETQYF; CDR3 length: 13; clone size: NA; D gene: TRBD2; J gene: TRBJ2-5; V gene: TRBV5-4
CDR3 DNA: TGTGCCAGCAGTTTATCAGGGGCAACTAATGAAAAACTGTTTTTT; CDR3 protein: CASSLSGATNEKLFF; CDR3 length: 15; clone size: NA; D gene: NA; J gene: TRBJ1-4; V gene: TRBV27
CDR3 DNA: TGTGCCAGCAGCCAAGAGGGACCGTGGACTAGCGGGAGAAAGACCCAGTACTTC; CDR3 protein: CASSQEGPWTSGRKTQYF; CDR3 length: 18; clone size: NA; D gene: TRBD2; J gene: TRBJ2-5; V gene: TRBV4-2
CDR3 DNA: TGTGCCAGCACCTCGAGGCCCGGTTTTTCTGAAAAACTGTTTTTT; CDR3 protein: CASTSRPGFSEKLFF; CDR3 length: 15; clone size: NA; D gene: NA; J gene: TRBJ1-4; V gene: TRBV6-5
CDR3 DNA: TGCGCCAGCAGTCGAATAGCGGGGGGCCATGAGCAGTTCTTC; CDR3 protein: CASSRIAGGHEQFF; CDR3 length: 14; clone size: NA; D gene: TRBD2; J gene: TRBJ2-1; V gene: TRBV10-1
CDR3 DNA: TGTGCCAGCAGTGGGGCAGGGTTGGGGAATCAGCCCCAGCATTTT; CDR3 protein: CASSGAGLGNQPQHF; CDR3 length: 15; clone size: NA; D gene: NA; J gene: TRBJ1-5; V gene: TRBV6-1
CDR3 DNA: TGTGCCAGCAGCCTCTTCTTTGGAGGGAACACCGGGGAGCTGTTTTTT; CDR3 protein: CASSLFFGGNTGELFF; CDR3 length: 16; clone size: NA; D gene: NA; J gene: TRBJ2-2; V gene: TRBV7-9
CDR3 DNA: TGTGCCAGCACCCCGGGACTCCGCTCTGGAAACACCATATATTTT; CDR3 protein: CASTPGLRSGNTIYF; CDR3 length: 15; clone size: NA; D gene: NA; J gene: TRBJ1-3; V gene: TRBV6-5
CDR3 DNA: TGCGCCAGCAGCCAAGATCTCCATGAGCAGTTCTTC; CDR3 protein: CASSQDLHEQFF; CDR3 length: 12; clone size: NA; D gene: NA; J gene: TRBJ2-1; V gene: TRBV4-3
CDR3 DNA: TGTGCCAGCAGCTTAGTTGGAGTATACGGGGAGCTGTTTTTT; CDR3 protein: CASSLVGVYGELFF; CDR3 length: 14; clone size: NA; D gene: NA; J gene: TRBJ2-2; V gene: TRBV7-8
CDR3 DNA: TGTGCCACCAGCAGAGATGGAGCTAGCGGGGGACCAAGCACAGATACGCAGTATTTT; CDR3 protein: CATSRDGASGGPSTDTQYF; CDR3 length: 19; clone size: NA; D gene: TRBD2; J gene: TRBJ2-3; V gene: TRBV15
CDR3 DNA: TGTGCCAGCAGCTTGACGGCTAGCGGGAGGAGGGATACGCAGTATTTT; CDR3 protein: CASSLTASGRRDTQYF; CDR3 length: 16; clone size: few; D gene: TRBD2; J gene: TRBJ2-3; V gene: TRBV5-6
CDR3 DNA: TGTGCCAGCAGCTTAGAGGGATGGGGCGTAGCGGGGGGGTACACCGGGGAGCTGTTTTTT; CDR3 protein: CASSLEGWGVAGGYTGELFF; CDR3 length: 20; clone size: NA; D gene: TRBD2; J gene: TRBJ2-2; V gene: TRBV11-2
CDR3 DNA: TGTGCCAGCAGCTTTGGGACAGAAGGTCGCGGCTACACCTTC; CDR3 protein: CASSFGTEGRGYTF; CDR3 length: 14; clone size: NA; D gene: TRBD1; J gene: TRBJ1-2; V gene: TRBV5-4
CDR3 DNA: TGCGCCAGCAGTCAGGCCAGGGGGCCGTACGAGCAGTACTTC; CDR3 protein: CASSQARGPYEQYF; CDR3 length: 14; clone size: NA; D gene: TRBD1; J gene: TRBJ2-7; V gene: TRBV10-1
CDR3 DNA: TGTGCCAGCAGCCAACGCGGAGCCTACTATGGCTACACCTTC; CDR3 protein: CASSQRGAYYGYTF; CDR3 length: 14; clone size: NA; D gene: NA; J gene: TRBJ1-2; V gene: TRBV5-8
CDR3 DNA: TGTGCCAGCAGCCCATCCGCGACAGGGAAGCAGCCCCAGCATTTT; CDR3 protein: CASSPSATGKQPQHF; CDR3 length: 15; clone size: NA; D gene: TRBD1; J gene: TRBJ1-5; V gene: TRBV7-2
CDR3 DNA: TGTGCCAGCAGCGTAGGCCCGGGGGGCGGGGGAGAGACCCAGTACTTC; CDR3 protein: CASSVGPGGGGETQYF; CDR3 length: 16; clone size: NA; D gene: NA; J gene: TRBJ2-5; V gene: TRBV9
CDR3 DNA: TGTGCCAGTAGTATAGTGGGTAGCGGGAGGATTTCAGATACGCAGTATTTT; CDR3 protein: CASSIVGSGRISDTQYF; CDR3 length: 17; clone size: NA; D gene: TRBD2; J gene: TRBJ2-3; V gene: TRBV19
CDR3 DNA: TGTGCCAGCAGCTCCCGGACAGGGGGGCACACTGAAGCTTTCTTT; CDR3 protein: CASSSRTGGHTEAFF; CDR3 length: 15; clone size: NA; D gene: TRBD1; J gene: TRBJ1-1; V gene: TRBV7-2
CDR3 DNA: TGTGCCTGGATGGCAGGGGGTTTTGGAAACACCATATATTTT; CDR3 protein: CAWMAGGFGNTIYF; CDR3 length: 14; clone size: NA; D gene: TRBD1; J gene: TRBJ1-3; V gene: TRBV30
CDR3 DNA: TGTGCCAGCAGCTTAGGTTCGGGGGCGGGGGACGAGCAGTACTTC; CDR3 protein: CASSLGSGAGDEQYF; CDR3 length: 15; clone size: NA; D gene: NA; J gene: TRBJ2-7; V gene: TRBV11-3
CDR3 DNA: TGTGCCAGCTCACCACCGTCCGGGACCTACGAGCAGTACTTC; CDR3 protein: CASSPPSGTYEQYF; CDR3 length: 14; clone size: NA; D gene: NA; J gene: TRBJ2-7; V gene: TRBV18
CDR3 DNA: TGTGCCAGTAGTTTTCCGAGGGGGGGGACAGGGAAGCGCGTGAACACTGAAGCTTTCTTT; CDR3 protein: CASSFPRGGTGKRVNTEAFF; CDR3 length: 20; clone size: NA; D gene: TRBD1; J gene: TRBJ1-1; V gene: TRBV19
CDR3 DNA: TGTGCCAGCAGCTTGAAGGGGGGGGAGACCCAGTACTTC; CDR3 protein: CASSLKGGETQYF; CDR3 length: 13; clone size: NA; D gene: NA; J gene: TRBJ2-5; V gene: TRBV5-4
CDR3 DNA: TGTGCCAGCAGCCGCCGGCACAGGGGTAACACCGGGGAGCTGTTTTTT; CDR3 protein: CASSRRHRGNTGELFF; CDR3 length: 16; clone size: NA; D gene: TRBD1; J gene: TRBJ2-2; V gene: TRBV5-6
CDR3 DNA: TGTGCCAGCAGCGAGAGGGGGGGGCCGGGGAGGGATACGCAGTATTTT; CDR3 protein: CASSERGGPGRDTQYF; CDR3 length: 16; clone size: NA; D gene: NA; J gene: TRBJ2-3; V gene: TRBV9
CDR3 DNA: TGTGCCAGCAGCTTAGCGGCCGGAGCGGGGGGGCGGCAGTATTTT; CDR3 protein: CASSLAAGAGGRQYF; CDR3 length: 15; clone size: NA; D gene: TRBD2; J gene: TRBJ2-3; V gene: TRBV7-2
CDR3 DNA: TGTGCCAGCAGCCAAACAGGGGGCGGTGGGTATGGCTACACCTTC; CDR3 protein: CASSQTGGGGYGYTF; CDR3 length: 15; clone size: once; D gene: TRBD1; J gene: TRBJ1-2; V gene: TRBV7-6
CDR3 DNA: TGTGCCAGCAGCCCCGGGATTGCAGGCTCCTATAATTCACCCCTCCACTTT; CDR3 protein: CASSPGIAGSYNSPLHF; CDR3 length: 17; clone size: NA; D gene: NA; J gene: TRBJ1-6; V gene: TRBV5-4
CDR3 DNA: TGTGCCAGCAGTGTTCGGGGAGAAGGAGATACGCAGTATTTT; CDR3 protein: CASSVRGEGDTQYF; CDR3 length: 14; clone size: few; D gene: NA; J gene: TRBJ2-3; V gene: TRBV2
CDR3 DNA: TGTGCCAGCAGGGACCCGCGGGAGACTCAGTACTTC; CDR3 protein: CASRDPRETQYF; CDR3 length: 12; clone size: NA; D gene: TRBD2; J gene: TRBJ2-5; V gene: TRBV27
CDR3 DNA: TGTGCCAGCAGCGTGAGCGGAGCCGGGGAGCTGTTTTTT; CDR3 protein: CASSVSGAGELFF; CDR3 length: 13; clone size: NA; D gene: NA; J gene: TRBJ2-2; V gene: TRBV2
CDR3 DNA: TGTGCCAGCAGCTTAGCAGATACAGGGTTTATCACTGAAGCTTTCTTT; CDR3 protein: CASSLADTGFITEAFF; CDR3 length: 16; clone size: NA; D gene: NA; J gene: TRBJ1-1; V gene: TRBV7-6
CDR3 DNA: TGTGCCAGCAGTGGCGGGAGGGGGAACTACGAGCAGTACTTC; CDR3 protein: CASSGGRGNYEQYF; CDR3 length: 14; clone size: NA; D gene: TRBD2; J gene: TRBJ2-7; V gene: TRBV2